These 3 T cell receptor beta chains were all obtained from the same sample, sequenced in a study of cytomegalovirus exposure and HLA in healthy donors. The PCR had 60 Vbeta and 13 Jbeta primers. Profiled with immunoSEQ multiplex PCR; TCRdb holds only in-frame clones, not every one. The table includes some 200,000 clones, more than 60% detected once. Sequencing was carried out using PBMCs. The receptor set was obtained from a woman aged 55-69 years in good health and CMV-seropositive.

The chain has TRBV29-1 and TRBJ2-7; D possibly corresponds to TRBD2 (7 bases). The ends were cut back, 3 bases at V and 6 bases at J, with 15 bases in the middle. This CDR3 has 13 residues. From germline, CDR1 is SQVTM and CDR2 ANQGSEA. The CDR3: CSVERGEGREQYF. As DNA, the CDR3 is TGCAGCGTTGAGAGGGGGGAGGGCCGCGAGCAGTACTTC.

On this clone itself: Other nucleotide sequences from this sample produce the same CDR3. The chain employs TRBV5-1 and TRBJ1-1; 8 nucleotides line up with TRBD1. The CDR3 runs 14 residues. Looked up from germline, CDR1 is SGHRS and CDR2 is YFSETQ. V shed 0 bases, J shed 3 bases, and the junction held 1 base outside the gene matches. The DNA for the CDR3 is TGCGCCAGCAGCTTGGACAGGGGGGACACTGAAGCTTTCTTT. Its protein product is CASSLDRGDTEAFF.

In its sample, this clone was seen once. This sequence joins TRBV10-3 and TRBJ2-2; TRBD2 matches 7 bases. Germline loops: CDR1 ENHRY, CDR2 SYGVKD. Unmatched junction bases numbered 7, after V lost 0 bases and J lost 6 bases. The CDR3 spans 16 residues. CDR3 sequence: CAISESGGGRPGELFF. CDR3 bases: TGTGCCATCAGTGAGTCCGGCGGGGGAAGACCCGGGGAGCTGTTTTTT.